This is a list of T cell receptor beta chains from one sample in a study of blood T cell repertoires in COVID-19. Some clones are missing from TCRdb's copy, which holds only in-frame ones; the method was immunoSEQ multiplex PCR. The table has about 190,000 clones, 88% seen once. The sample was peripheral blood. The receptors come from a man younger than 30 with active or convalescent COVID-19. CDR3s include the opening cysteine and the closing phenylalanine or tryptophan. D genes are given only for firm matches. Clone sizes are given selectively: once, few, many, or a class where the clone is expanded.

NA,TRBJ2-1,NA,TRBV30,TGTGCCTGGATCGAGGGGGGGCGCGGGGATGAGCAGTTCTTC,CAWIEGGRGDEQFF
NA,TRBJ1-2,NA,TRBV5-1,TGCGCCAGCAGCCCCGGGGGTAACTATGGCTACACCTTC,CASSPGGNYGYTF
NA,TRBJ2-1,NA,TRBV5-1,TGCGCCAGCAGCTTGGGGGAGTACAATGAGCAGTTCTTC,CASSLGEYNEQFF
NA,TRBJ2-2,TRBD2,TRBV4-2,TGTGCCAGCAGCCAAGGAGCGGGGAGGTTCACCGGGGAGCTGTTTTTT,CASSQGAGRFTGELFF
once,TRBJ2-2,TRBD2,TRBV6-2/TRBV6-3,TGTGCCAGCAGCCTACTCGGGACTAGCGGAGGGAACACCGGGGAGCTGTTTTTT,CASSLLGTSGGNTGELFF
NA,TRBJ1-3,NA,TRBV4-3,TGCGCCAGCAGCCAAGACCACGAGTCCTCTGGAAACACCATATATTTT,CASSQDHESSGNTIYF
NA,TRBJ1-6,TRBD1,TRBV5-4,TGTGCCAGCAGCCTAACGGGACAGAGAAATTCACCCCTCCACTTT,CASSLTGQRNSPLHF
NA,TRBJ2-1,NA,TRBV3-1/TRBV3-2,TGTGCCAGCAGCCTAATCCGTGAGGGGGGGGCGAATGAGCAGTTCTTC,CASSLIREGGANEQFF
once,TRBJ2-2,NA,TRBV30,TGTGCCTGGAGTGTATCTATCTCCGGGGAGCTGTTTTTT,CAWSVSISGELFF
NA,TRBJ2-1,TRBD1,TRBV7-9,TGTGCCAGCAGCTTAAAAGGGACAGGTTACAATGAGCAGTTCTTC,CASSLKGTGYNEQFF
NA,TRBJ2-2,TRBD1,TRBV27,TGTGCCAGCAGTCCCTTATTGACAGGGCCCCCCGGGGAGCTGTTTTTT,CASSPLLTGPPGELFF
NA,TRBJ1-1,NA,TRBV12-5,TGTGCTAGTGGTTTGGTACAGGTCAGGAACACTGAAGCTTTCTTT,CASGLVQVRNTEAFF
few,TRBJ1-2,TRBD1,TRBV19,TGTGCCAGTAAGGGGGCCTACTATGGCTACACCTTC,CASKGAYYGYTF
NA,TRBJ2-2,TRBD2,TRBV5-6,TGTGCCAGCAGCTTGGGCGGAGCGGGAGGAGTTGGGACCGGGGAGCTGTTTTTT,CASSLGGAGGVGTGELFF
NA,TRBJ2-5,TRBD2,TRBV4-3,TGCGCCAGCAGCCAAGATCGGTCCTCGGCTAGCGGGACCCTTGTTGGGGAGACCCAGTACTTC,CASSQDRSSASGTLVGETQYF
NA,TRBJ1-5,NA,TRBV24-1,TGTGCCACCAGTGCCTCACCCGGGCCAGGGCTTCAGCCCCAGCATTTT,CATSASPGPGLQPQHF
NA,TRBJ1-6,TRBD1,TRBV19,TGTGCCAGTAGTCAAAGGGGACAGGGAGAATCACCCCTCCACTTT,CASSQRGQGESPLHF
NA,TRBJ1-2,NA,TRBV15,TGTGCCACCAGCAGGGACAGAAACTATGGCTACACCTTC,CATSRDRNYGYTF
NA,TRBJ2-1,NA,TRBV5-6,TGTGCCAGCAGCCTTAAGGGGGAACTGGCCTACAATGAGCAGTTCTTC,CASSLKGELAYNEQFF
NA,TRBJ2-7,TRBD1,TRBV7-8,TGTGCCAGCAGCTCAGCCGGGACAGGGCGGACCGAGCAGTACTTC,CASSSAGTGRTEQYF